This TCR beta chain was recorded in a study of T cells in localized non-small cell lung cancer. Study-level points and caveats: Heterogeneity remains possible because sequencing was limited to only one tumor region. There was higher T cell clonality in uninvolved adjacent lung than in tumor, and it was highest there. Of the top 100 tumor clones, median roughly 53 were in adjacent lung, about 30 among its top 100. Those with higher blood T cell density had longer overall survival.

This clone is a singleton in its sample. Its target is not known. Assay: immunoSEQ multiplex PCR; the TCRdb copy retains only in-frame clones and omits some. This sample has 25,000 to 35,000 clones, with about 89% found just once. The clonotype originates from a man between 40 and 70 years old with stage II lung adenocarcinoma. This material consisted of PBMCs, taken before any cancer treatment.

CDR3 sequence reads: CASSPGDRLSGANVLTF. In nucleotides, the CDR3 is TGTGCCAGCAGCCCTGGGGACAGGCTATCTGGGGCCAACGTCCTGACTTTC. The J gene is TRBJ2-6, the V gene TRBV7-9, with 8 nucleotides matching TRBD1. Germline CDR1 and CDR2: SEHNR and FQNEAQ (reference sequence). This CDR3 is 17 amino acids long. V trimming: 5 bases; J trimming: 1 base; junction bases outside the gene matches: 7.